Each of the 25 T cell receptor beta chains below was sequenced from the same sample in a study of regulatory T cells in long-lasting Graves disease. Through Arm-PCR of CDR3 regions and iRepertoire HTBI primers, TCR beta libraries were built. TCRdb reprocessed the multiplex PCR reads via MiXCR and lists one record per CDR3 protein. Of about 500,000 distinct CDR3 sequences detected, approximately 12% appear once; the ten largest clones hold over 7%. The sample's time point: newly diagnosed GD, antithyroid drugs for less than 3 months. From RNA extracted from PBMCs, the TCR library was made. This same sample was also taken into another study, of T cells in Graves' hyperthyroidism and ophthalmopathy.

This specimen consisted of peripheral blood mononuclear cells (PBMCs), obtained at new diagnosis, from a patient treated with antithyroid drugs. The receptors were sampled from a woman aged 25 to 39 with Graves disease.

This clonotype has a count of ten or more. V usage is TRBV27 and J usage is TRBJ2-7; no reliable D call. Between the trimmed V and J ends, which lost 1 base and 5 bases, there was a span of 12 bases. The germline V gene encodes CDR1 MNHEY and CDR2 SMNVEV (reference sequence). CDR3 length equals 14 residues. The DNA of the CDR3 is TGTGCCAGCAGTTTATATTCCCACGGAAACGAGCAGTACTTC. Its translation is CASSLYSHGNEQYF.

This clonotype was counted at least ten times. The chain couples TRBV18 to TRBJ2-3, with 12 bases identical to TRBD2. Trimming took 3 bases from V and 5 from J; bases not matched to a gene: 3. The CDR3 loop spans 15 amino acids. Germline CDR1 KGHSH, CDR2 LQKENI. CDR3 residues: CASSPLGLAGDTQYF. CDR3 nucleotide sequence: TGTGCCAGCTCACCCCTGGGACTAGCGGGAGATACGCAGTATTTT. Using reference TRBV18 and TRBJ2-3 for the parts outside the CDR3, the full variable domain is NAGVMQNPRHLVRRRGQEARLRCSPMKGHSHVYWYRQLPEEGLKFMVYLQKENIIDESGMPKERFSAEFPKEGPSILRIQQVVRGDSAAYFCASSPLGLAGDTQYFGPGTRLTVL.

The table lists this clonotype with many counts. The V and J genes are TRBV2 and TRBJ2-1; 9 nucleotides align to TRBD2. The length of the CDR3 is 14 residues. The V gene end was trimmed by 6 bases and the J gene end by 3 bases; junction bases not matched to a gene: 3. CDR1 is SNHLY, CDR2 FYNNEI, per germline. The CDR3 region is CASSRLADYNEQFF. The CDR3 DNA reads as TGTGCCAGCAGCCGACTAGCGGACTACAATGAGCAGTTCTTC.

There are many counts of this clonotype. The J gene is TRBJ2-3, the V gene TRBV19, with 10 nucleotides matching TRBD2. Germline values: CDR1 LNHDA, CDR2 SQIVND (reference sequence). There are 16 residues in the CDR3. V lost 5 bases to trimming and J lost 1 base; unmatched junction nucleotides: 6. Written as DNA, the CDR3 is TGTGCCAGTAGTGGAGTAGCGGGAGGTGGCACAGATACGCAGTATTTT. Protein: CASSGVAGGGTDTQYF.

The sample holds many counts of this clonotype. This chain uses TRBV2 with TRBJ1-5; tentatively, D is TRBD1 (6 bases). Germline V gene sequence: CDR1 SNHLY, CDR2 FYNNEI. The V and J ends lost 5 bases and 2 bases respectively, with 16 bases between them. The CDR3 sequence is 16 residues long. The CDR3 reads CASSRNRDRGNQPQHF. DNA of the CDR3: TGTGCCAGCAGTCGAAACAGGGATCGGGGCAATCAGCCCCAGCATTTT.

The chain couples TRBV7-2 to TRBJ1-2; D is unclear. The CDR3 is 14 amino acids. Germline CDR1 reads SGHTA; CDR2 reads FQGNSA. V lost 3 bases, J lost 2 bases, and 10 bases lay in between. The CDR3 DNA sequence: TGTGCCAGCAGCTTCCGGCTGTCCAACTATGGCTACACCTTC. It codes for CASSFRLSNYGYTF.

This clonotype was detected ten times or more. The V and J genes are TRBV2 and TRBJ1-4; no clear D. Trimming removed 4 bases at V and 8 bases at J, with 11 bases between. CDR1 and CDR2 from the germline V gene are SNHLY and FYNNEI. The CDR3 is made up of 13 amino acids. CDR3 sequence reads: CASSVHGVEKLFF. Written as DNA, the CDR3 is TGTGCCAGCAGTGTACACGGGGTCGAAAAACTGTTTTTT.

At least ten counts were recorded for this clonotype. The chain joins TRBV18 to TRBJ1-4; D is possibly TRBD1 (6 bases). Trimming shortened V by 0 bases and J by 0 bases, and 11 bases separated the two germline ends. This CDR3 comprises 17 residues. CDR1 and CDR2 (germline): KGHSH, LQKENI. CDR3 in DNA: TGTGCCAGCTCACCACCACGGGACATCGCAACTAATGAAAAACTGTTTTTT. Its protein is CASSPPRDIATNEKLFF.

Written as DNA, the CDR3 is TGTGCCAGCAGCCAAACAGGGGGTACCACTGAAGCTTTCTTT. This gives the protein CASSQTGGTTEAFF. The chain carries TRBV11-2 and TRBJ1-1, with 8 bases identical to TRBD1. There are 14 residues in the CDR3. Germline CDR1 is SGHAT and CDR2 is FQNNGV. Trimming took 5 bases from V and 4 from J; bases not matched to a gene: 6.

This clonotype was counted ten times or more. The rearrangement uses TRBV20-1 and TRBJ1-2; D remains unclear. In germline, CDR1 is DFQATT, CDR2 SNEGSKA (reference sequence). V was pared by 1 base and J by 5 bases, with 11 bases between. The CDR3 totals 13 residues. The CDR3 DNA follows: TGCAGTGCTAGAGTCTTAGGGCGTTATGGCTACACCTTC. Its translation is CSARVLGRYGYTF.

The sample holds many counts of this clonotype. The rearrangement uses TRBV29-1 and TRBJ2-7; D may match TRBD1 or TRBD2 (5 bases each). Germline lookup yields CDR1 SQVTM and CDR2 ANQGSEA. The CDR3 length is 14 residues. Trimming pared 6 bases from V and 3 bases from J, leaving 18 bases between. In DNA, the CDR3 is TGCAGCGTGAGGGGTAGTCCTTACTTCTACGAGCAGTACTTC. Its protein product is CSVRGSPYFYEQYF.

As for this clonotype: A single base is all that separates this from a far larger clone, so a read error is likely. The rearrangement links TRBV11-2 to TRBJ2-7; maybe TRBD2 (6 bases). V was pared by 5 bases and J by 0 bases, with 17 bases between. This CDR3 is 16 amino acids long. CDR1 and CDR2 (germline): SGHAT, FQNNGV. CDR3 amino acids: CASSPQWVAASYEQYF. In DNA, the CDR3 is TGTGCCAGCAGCCCCCAATGGGTAGCGGCCTCCTACGAGCAGTACTTC.

This clonotype has a count of ten or more. An end of the junction does not agree with germline; a read error may underlie this. This chain uses TRBV6-2 or TRBV6-3 with TRBJ2-7, with 9 bases lining up with TRBD1. CDR1 is MNHEY and CDR2 is SVGEGT in the germline V gene. This CDR3 has 16 amino acids. CDR3 bases: TGTGCCAGCAGTTCCCCGAGGACAGGGGTCATCGGGACACATCTCTTC. It encodes CASSSPRTGVIGTHLF.

Turning to this clonotype: Since a much larger clone is just one base distant, this may be a read error. The rearrangement joins TRBV27 to TRBJ2-1; 12 bases fit TRBD2. Trimming at V came to 11 bases and at J to 8 bases, leaving 16 bases not matched to a gene. The CDR3 loop spans 16 amino acids. Germline V lookup: CDR1 MNHEY, CDR2 SMNVEV (reference sequence). Here the CDR3 DNA reads TGTGCCGGCTTCCCTCTAGCGGGAGGGCCTAGGTATGAGCAGTTCTTC. It yields the protein CAGFPLAGGPRYEQFF.

The chain is built from TRBV9 and TRBJ2-1; 10 bases align to TRBD2. The CDR3 runs 20 residues. Germline V lookup: CDR1 SGDLS, CDR2 YYNGEE. V dropped 2 bases and J dropped 4; count of bases not matched to a gene: 18. The CDR3 nucleotides read TGTGCCAGCAGCGTCCGGACGGACAGACTAGCGGGTGCCCCTTACAATGAGCAGTTCTTC. Residues: CASSVRTDRLAGAPYNEQFF.

This clonotype was seen many times. The chain joins TRBV27 to TRBJ2-7; no definite D call. The germline CDR1 and CDR2 sequences are MNHEY and SMNVEV (reference sequence). The CDR3 sequence is 14 residues long. V lost 2 bases, J lost 3 bases, and 11 bases lay in between. The CDR3 reads CASSLGIAIYEQYF. The CDR3 nucleotides are TGTGCCAGCAGTTTAGGGATAGCCATCTACGAGCAGTACTTC.

This clonotype was seen many times. The rearrangement uses TRBV29-1 and TRBJ1-1; the D gene is possibly TRBD1 (6 bases). The CDR3 runs to 11 residues. Deletions cut 6 bases from V and 3 bases from J, with 8 bases between. The germline CDR1 and CDR2 sequences are SQVTM and ANQGSEA. CDR3 nucleotide sequence: TGCAGCGTGAGGACAGACACTGAAGCTTTCTTT. Its protein is CSVRTDTEAFF.

A few counts support this clonotype. The CDR3 sequence: CASSSQGADIQYF. The CDR3 DNA reads as TGTGCCAGCAGTTCTCAGGGGGCGGACATTCAGTACTTC. This chain uses TRBV28 with TRBJ2-4; 8 bases map to TRBD1. Trimming cost V 4 bases and J 8 bases; bases outside gene matches: 4. There are 13 residues in the CDR3. CDR1 is MDHEN, CDR2 SYDVKM, per germline.

In this sample, this clonotype turned up many times. DNA for the CDR3: TGTGCCAGCAGCTTAGTCCGTCCGGTAGGAGTGTACGAGCAGTACTTC. Translation: CASSLVRPVGVYEQYF. The V gene is TRBV7-9, the J gene TRBJ2-7; no reliable D call. V shed 1 base and J shed 4 bases, with 17 bases lying between them. Germline V CDR1 and CDR2: SEHNR, FQNEAQ (reference sequence). This CDR3 region has 16 residues.

This clonotype has at least ten counts. This chain joins TRBV27 and TRBJ2-1, with 9 bases matching TRBD1. CDR1 and CDR2 (germline): MNHEY, SMNVEV (reference sequence). The length of the CDR3 is 16 residues. V shed 6 bases and J 2 bases; nucleotides not matched to a gene: 8. Here the CDR3 reads CASSFTGTGTYNEQFF. CDR3 coding DNA: TGTGCCAGCAGCTTTACCGGGACAGGGACCTACAATGAGCAGTTCTTC.

The chain uses TRBV6-1 and TRBJ2-3; D gene unclear. Germline-derived CDR1 and CDR2 are MNHNS and SASEGT. CDR3 size: 16 residues. Trimming removed 2 bases from V and 6 bases from J, with 18 bases in between. CDR3 sequence reads: CASSERSRVQSDTQYF. CDR3 DNA sequence: TGTGCCAGCAGTGAAAGAAGTAGAGTCCAGTCGGATACGCAGTATTTT.

In its sample, this clonotype was seen a few times. The chain links TRBV7-9 to TRBJ1-5; 7 bases map to TRBD1. From germline, CDR1 is SEHNR and CDR2 FQNEAQ (reference sequence). This CDR3 has 15 residues. V dropped 1 base and J dropped 5; count of bases not matched to a gene: 5. The CDR3 spells CASSLGDRVDQPQHF. The DNA for the CDR3 is TGTGCCAGCAGCTTAGGAGACAGGGTGGATCAGCCCCAGCATTTT.

This clonotype has at least ten counts. The chain couples TRBV20-1 to TRBJ1-5; D may be TRBD1 (6 bases). Between the trimmed V and J ends, which lost 4 bases and 2 bases, there was a span of 9 bases. The CDR3 is 13 amino acids. Per germline, CDR1 DFQATT and CDR2 SNEGSKA (reference sequence). CDR3 sequence reads: CSAIRGGNQPQHF. DNA for the CDR3: TGCAGTGCTATCAGGGGTGGCAATCAGCCCCAGCATTTT.

This clonotype was detected only a few times. V is TRBV6-1 and J is TRBJ2-7, with 12 bases that match TRBD1. Germline lookup yields CDR1 MNHNS and CDR2 SASEGT. V lost 7 bases, J lost 5 bases, and 6 bases stayed unmatched. This CDR3 contains 14 residues. CDR3 coding DNA: TGTGCCAGCAAGCGGGACAGGGGGCTTAACGAGCAGTACTTC. It codes for CASKRDRGLNEQYF.

Notes on this clonotype: This is likely a read error, given that the CDR3 carries no conserved phenylalanine or tryptophan at its end. The chain recombines TRBV24-1 with TRBJ2-1; D unresolved. Trimming pared 8 bases from V and 4 bases from J, leaving 17 bases between. Germline V gene sequence: CDR1 KGHDR, CDR2 SFDVKD. The CDR3 spans 15 residues. CDR3 coding DNA: TGTGCCACCATGAAGACTTCAAACACGTACAATGAGCAGTTCCTC. Translated, it gives CATMKTSNTYNEQFL.